Included here is one TCR beta chain sequence, with context. The source of the sample is a study of control samples from healthy donors and cancer patients. The assay was immunoSEQ multiplex PCR, and TCRdb's table has in-frame clones only and misses some. Altogether 100,000 to 150,000 clones are present, roughly 92% being singletons, with the ten largest covering approximately 0.58%. V trimming: 2 bases; J trimming: 5 bases; junction bases outside the gene matches: 7. Germline CDR1 reads MNHNS; CDR2 reads SASEGT. CDR3 length equals 15 residues. Sequencing used PBMCs. The rearrangement links TRBV6-1 to TRBJ2-7, with TRBD1 matching 9 bases. This TCR was sampled from a man older than 75 with head and neck cancer. The CDR3 DNA follows: TGTGCCAGCAGTGAAATCAGGGACAGGGAGAACGAGCAGTACTTC. Its protein is CASSEIRDRENEQYF.